The 9 T cell receptor beta chains in this list originate from one sample, sequenced in a study of blood T cell repertoires in COVID-19. Profiling relied on immunoSEQ multiplex PCR, and the TCRdb table lists in-frame clones only, not all of them. The sample yields roughly 140,000 clones, about 91% seen once. Sequencing input: peripheral blood. Receptor source: a human donor in a cohort sampled during active COVID-19.

The genes are TRBV7-2 and TRBJ2-3, with D tentatively TRBD2 (6 bases). This CDR3 region has 15 residues. Germline V gene lookup returns CDR1 SGHTA and CDR2 FQGNSA. Trimming removed 4 bases at V and 5 bases at J, with 16 bases between. CDR3 bases: TGTGCCAGCAGCTACCTAGCGACGATTGAAGATACGCAGTATTTT. Amino acid sequence: CASSYLATIEDTQYF.

The chain combines TRBV20-1 with TRBJ2-3; the match to TRBD2 covers 14 bases. CDR3 length: 16 residues. Germline trimming cut 3 bases from V and 9 bases from J; bases unmatched to any gene: 11. Germline CDR1 and CDR2: DFQATT and SNEGSKA (reference sequence). As DNA, the CDR3 is TGCAGTGCTAGTGGGGGACTAGCGGGGGACCTTCCCACGCAGTATTTT. Its translation is CSASGGLAGDLPTQYF.

The V call is TRBV6-2 or TRBV6-3, the J call TRBJ1-2; D is unclear. CDR1 and CDR2 from the germline V gene are MNHEY and SVGEGT. V lost 2 bases, J lost 8 bases, and 12 bases lay in between. The CDR3 spans 13 residues. CDR3 in DNA: TGTGCCAGCAGTTACACCTCGTTAGTCGGCTACACCTTC. Encoded protein: CASSYTSLVGYTF.

Only a few counts were recorded for this clone. The chain joins TRBV5-1 to TRBJ1-6, with D possibly TRBD1 on 6 matching bases. The CDR3 runs to 16 residues. The V and J ends lost 1 base and 3 bases respectively, with 11 bases between them. The germline V gene encodes CDR1 SGHRS and CDR2 YFSETQ. The CDR3 DNA is TGCGCCAGCAGCTTGTGGGACACGGACTATAATTCACCCCTCCACTTT. This gives the protein CASSLWDTDYNSPLHF.

The genes are TRBV5-1 and TRBJ1-4; TRBD1 agrees at 7 bases. The CDR3 contains 14 residues. Unmatched junction bases numbered 5, after V lost 2 bases and J lost 7 bases. The germline V gene has CDR1 SGHRS and CDR2 YFSETQ. DNA of the CDR3: TGCGCCAGCAGCTTCGGACAGGAGGGTGAAAAACTGTTTTTT. Translating it yields CASSFGQEGEKLFF.

This clone was seen a handful of times. The chain links TRBV5-5 to TRBJ2-5; 7 bases match TRBD2. There are 16 residues in the CDR3. V dropped 0 bases and J dropped 0; count of bases not matched to a gene: 5. Germline CDR1 reads SGHKS; CDR2 reads YYEKEE (reference sequence). DNA of the CDR3: TGTGCCAGCAGCTTGGGGACTAGGGGATACCAAGAGACCCAGTACTTC. Protein sequence: CASSLGTRGYQETQYF.

The J gene is TRBJ2-5, the V gene TRBV3-1 (or the pseudogene TRBV3-2); TRBD1 agrees at 8 bases. Germline CDR1 reads LGHDT; CDR2 reads YNNKEL (reference sequence). J was trimmed by 5 bases and V by 4 bases; bases with no gene match: 12. The CDR3 runs to 16 residues. The CDR3 nucleotides are TGTGCCAGCAGCCCCCGGGACAGGAGTCGGTCGGAGACCCAGTACTTC. Encoded protein: CASSPRDRSRSETQYF.

The chain has TRBV27 and TRBJ1-5; 12 bases line up with TRBD1. The CDR3 covers 18 residues. Germline V gene data show CDR1 as MNHEY and CDR2 as SMNVEV (reference sequence). Trimming at V came to 6 bases and at J to 0 bases, leaving 9 bases not matched to a gene. CDR3 nucleotide sequence: TGTGCCAGCAGAACCGGGACAGGGGGCCGCTATAGCAATCAGCCCCAGCATTTT. Its translation is CASRTGTGGRYSNQPQHF.

This chain joins TRBV12-3 or TRBV12-4 and TRBJ2-5; D is unclear. The CDR3 has 12 residues. The V gene lost 5 bases and the J gene lost 9 bases, with 13 bases spanning the gap. Written as DNA, the CDR3 is TGTGCCAGCAGTCCTACTGTCGGGTCCCAGTACTTC. Translating gives CASSPTVGSQYF.